This TCR beta chain was recorded in a study of cytomegalovirus exposure and HLA in healthy donors. From germline, CDR1 is MDHEN and CDR2 SYDVKM. The CDR3 totals 16 residues. V shed 6 bases and J shed 8 bases, with 22 bases lying between them. The PCR used 60 Vbeta and 13 Jbeta primers. The repertoire was sequenced with immunoSEQ multiplex PCR; TCRdb's copy has only in-frame clones and lacks some. The data contain around 150,000 clones, 64% of them singletons. The V and J genes are TRBV28 and TRBJ1-4; D perhaps matches TRBD1 (5 bases). The sample comprised PBMCs. This TCR was recovered from a woman in her 30s in good health and CMV-seropositive. CDR3 DNA: TGTGCCAGCAGGGAGGGAGGGTACGGGGGGGACGAAAAACTGTTTTTT. Amino acid sequence: CASREGGYGGDEKLFF.